The rows below give T cell receptor beta chains drawn from one sample of a study of vaccination and CD4 T cells after COVID-19. TCRdb itself ran the PCR reads through MiXCR, one entry per CDR3 protein. The sample includes 11,000 to 15,000 distinct CDR3 sequences, 60% of them seen just once. No antigen has been assigned to these receptors. The sample taken for sequencing was CD4+ T cells from blood, cultured in vitro. The origin of the receptors is a human donor who had recovered from COVID-19. Both conserved end residues are part of each CDR3. A D gene is named only where the DNA matches it firmly. Clone size is not always given. Where it is, it says once, few, many or a class for expanded clones.

J gene,V gene,D gene,clone size,CDR3 DNA,CDR3 protein
TRBJ2-5,TRBV9,NA,NA,TGTGCCAGCAGCCCCCGGTTGGTTTTCCAAGAGACCCAGTACTTC,CASSPRLVFQETQYF
TRBJ1-1,TRBV12-3/TRBV12-4,NA,NA,TGTGCCAGCAGAAGACAGGCTACGACTTTCTTT,CASRRQATTFF
TRBJ1-1,TRBV6-1,NA,NA,TGTGCCAGCAGTCAACAGGGAGTGAACACTGAAGCTTTCTTT,CASSQQGVNTEAFF
TRBJ1-1,TRBV4-1,NA,NA,TGCGCCAGCAGCCCGATTCGGAGGCCCAGAGCGGGGACTGAAGCTTTCTTT,CASSPIRRPRAGTEAFF
TRBJ2-3,TRBV2,TRBD2,NA,TGTGCCAGCAGGGGACTAGCTAGCACAGATACGCAGTATTTT,CASRGLASTDTQYF
TRBJ2-1,TRBV7-3,TRBD2,NA,TGTGCCAGCAGTCAAAGACTAGCGGGGGGGAATGAGCAGTTCTTC,CASSQRLAGGNEQFF
TRBJ2-1,TRBV6-1,TRBD2,NA,TGTGCCAGCAGCCCTTCTAGCGGGAGGAATGAGCAGTTCTTC,CASSPSSGRNEQFF
TRBJ2-5,TRBV30,TRBD2,NA,TGTGCCTGGAGTGTACCCACTAGCGCCTTACAAGAGACCCAGTACTTC,CAWSVPTSALQETQYF
TRBJ2-2,TRBV11-2,TRBD2,NA,TGTGCCAGCAGCGTGCCCACTAGCGGGAGAGTCACCGGGGAGCTGTTTTTT,CASSVPTSGRVTGELFF
TRBJ2-5,TRBV20-1,TRBD1,few,TGCAGTTCCCACCTCCCAGGGGGCGTCGAGACCCAGTACTTC,CSSHLPGGVETQYF
TRBJ2-5,TRBV5-1,NA,NA,TGCGCCAGCAGAAACCCAAGGGAAGAGACCCAGTACTTC,CASRNPREETQYF
TRBJ1-2,TRBV2,TRBD1,NA,TGTGCCAGCGGATGGGACAGCTATGGCTACACCTTC,CASGWDSYGYTF
TRBJ2-1,TRBV20-1,TRBD1,few,TGCAGTGCTAACCCTTTGGACAGGGACAATGAGCAGTTCTTC,CSANPLDRDNEQFF
TRBJ1-6,TRBV21-1,NA,few,TGTGCCAGCAGCAAAGTCGGGGTGGCGGATAATTCACCCCTCCACTTT,CASSKVGVADNSPLHF
TRBJ1-6,TRBV2,TRBD1,NA,TGTGCCAGTCAGGGACAGGGGGGTTTGGCTTCACCCCTCCACTTT,CASQGQGGLASPLHF
TRBJ1-6,TRBV4-1,NA,NA,TGCGCCAGCAGCCAAGTAAGGGGTGGATCACCCCTCCACTTT,CASSQVRGGSPLHF
TRBJ1-5,TRBV28,NA,NA,TGTGCCAGCAGTACAGGGTCCAGTCAGCCCCAGCATTTT,CASSTGSSQPQHF
TRBJ2-5,TRBV5-1,TRBD2,NA,TGCGCCAGCAGCGAAAGACTAGCGGGAGGGCGGGAGACCCAGTACTTC,CASSERLAGGRETQYF
TRBJ2-7,TRBV7-2,NA,NA,TGTGCCAGCAGCTCAATGAGACAGGATCGAGACGAGCAGTACTTC,CASSSMRQDRDEQYF
TRBJ1-5,TRBV19,TRBD1,NA,TGTGCCAGTAGTATAGTAGGGGGCTCGGGCAATCAGCCCCAGCATTTT,CASSIVGGSGNQPQHF
TRBJ2-1,TRBV7-9,TRBD2,once,TGTGCCAGCAGGATTAGCGGGAGTACCAATGAGCAGTTCTTC,CASRISGSTNEQFF
TRBJ2-7,TRBV30,TRBD2,NA,TGTGCCTGGAGTGTAGGACTAGCGGGAGAGGATGAGCAGTACTTC,CAWSVGLAGEDEQYF
TRBJ2-7,TRBV20-1,TRBD2,few,TGCAGTGCTAGACCTAGGACTAGCGGGATTGTCTACGAGCAGTACTTC,CSARPRTSGIVYEQYF
TRBJ2-2,TRBV7-3,NA,few,TGTGCCAGCAGCTTATCGGTCGTACAGAACACCGGGGAGCTGTTTTTT,CASSLSVVQNTGELFF
TRBJ1-6,TRBV30,NA,NA,TGTGCCTGGAGTTTACAGGATAATTCACCCCTCCACTTT,CAWSLQDNSPLHF
TRBJ1-1,TRBV5-6,NA,NA,TGTGCCAGCAGCTTGGGACGGTTTGAAGCTTTCTTT,CASSLGRFEAFF
TRBJ2-2,TRBV20-1,NA,NA,TGCAGTGCTAGCGGCTCCAACACCGGGGAGCTGTTTTTT,CSASGSNTGELFF
TRBJ1-2,TRBV24-1,TRBD1,NA,TGTGCCACCAGTGATTTGTTGCCGGGACAGGGGTTTCGCTACACCTTC,CATSDLLPGQGFRYTF
TRBJ1-2,TRBV20-1,TRBD1,NA,TGCAGTGCTAGATTCCCCCAGGGACAGGGGGTAAGGAATGGCTACACCTTC,CSARFPQGQGVRNGYTF
TRBJ2-3,TRBV6-5,TRBD2,NA,TGTGCCAGCAGTTATGGCTATACTAGCGGCACAGATACGCAGTATTTT,CASSYGYTSGTDTQYF
TRBJ2-1,TRBV15,TRBD2,few,TGTGCCACCAGCAGCGGGAGGCCGGGGAATGAGCAGTTCTTC,CATSSGRPGNEQFF
TRBJ2-2,TRBV7-9,TRBD2,NA,TGTGCCAGCAGCTTCCGTCTAGCGGGCCTCACCGGGGAGCTGTTTTTT,CASSFRLAGLTGELFF
TRBJ2-3,TRBV7-2,NA,NA,TGTGCCAGCAGCTTACGGAGCAGAACAGATACGCAGTATTTT,CASSLRSRTDTQYF
TRBJ2-5,TRBV19,TRBD2,NA,TGTGCCAGTAGTAGACGCGGGAGGGCCGGGGAGACCCAGTACTTC,CASSRRGRAGETQYF
TRBJ2-7,TRBV9,NA,NA,TGTGCCAGCAGCGTAGCCGGGACCCCCACCTACGAGCAGTACTTC,CASSVAGTPTYEQYF
TRBJ2-3,TRBV7-3,NA,NA,TGTGCCAGCAGCTTAGCTAACCCAGATACGCAGTATTTT,CASSLANPDTQYF
TRBJ1-2,TRBV5-1,NA,NA,TGCGCCAGCAGCTTGTCACAGAACTATGGCTACACCTTC,CASSLSQNYGYTF
TRBJ2-7,TRBV27,TRBD1,NA,TGTGCCAGCAGTTTCGGACAGGGGGCTCACGAGCAGTACTTC,CASSFGQGAHEQYF
TRBJ2-2,TRBV19,NA,few,TGTGCCAGTAGTTACCAGGGACCCACCGGGGAGCTGTTTTTT,CASSYQGPTGELFF
TRBJ2-7,TRBV27,TRBD2,NA,TGTGCCAGCAGTTTCGGGGGGGCAGGGACCTCACACGAGCAGTACTTC,CASSFGGAGTSHEQYF
TRBJ2-2,TRBV28,TRBD1,NA,TGTGCCAGCACGAGGGACAGCAACACCGGGGAGCTGTTTTTT,CASTRDSNTGELFF
TRBJ1-4,TRBV2,NA,NA,TGTGCCGGAACGGCGGGTATTGGTGAAAAACTGTTTTTT,CAGTAGIGEKLFF
TRBJ2-7,TRBV6-5,TRBD2,NA,TGTGCCAGCAGTTACTCGTTGGGACTAGCGGGAGGATCCTACGAGCAGTACTTC,CASSYSLGLAGGSYEQYF
TRBJ2-2,TRBV7-9,TRBD2,NA,TGTGCCAGCAGCTCCGGGGCTAGCGGGAACACCGGGGAGCTGTTTTTT,CASSSGASGNTGELFF
TRBJ2-5,TRBV7-2,NA,NA,TGTGCCAGCAGCTTAGGGGGAGCGGCAGCGACCCAGTACTTC,CASSLGGAAATQYF
TRBJ2-2,TRBV10-1,NA,few,TGCGCCAGCAGTGAGTCCATGGCCGGGGAGCTGTTTTTT,CASSESMAGELFF
TRBJ2-7,TRBV20-1,NA,NA,TGCAGTGCTAGACCGTCGGGGACCCGGGGAATCTACGAGCAGTACTTC,CSARPSGTRGIYEQYF
TRBJ2-3,TRBV10-3,NA,NA,TGTGCCATCAGTGAGGGGTCCGATACGCAGTATTTT,CAISEGSDTQYF
TRBJ2-1,TRBV5-4,TRBD2,NA,TGTGCCAGCAGCCAGGGTGGAGTAGCGGGATTCTTGAATGAGCAGTTCTTC,CASSQGGVAGFLNEQFF
TRBJ2-4,TRBV15,NA,NA,TGTGCCACCAGCAGAGCCGCAGGGGTGGCGTACTTC,CATSRAAGVAYF
TRBJ1-2,TRBV29-1,NA,NA,TGCAGCGTTGAAGGCGGGCGTCGGTATGGCTACACCTTC,CSVEGGRRYGYTF
TRBJ2-1,TRBV7-9,NA,NA,TGTGCCGACGAGGGGGACAATGAGCAGTTCTTC,CADEGDNEQFF
TRBJ2-1,TRBV19,TRBD2,NA,TGTGCCAGTAGTATTGTCCCCCTAGCGGGAGTAAAGAATGAGCAGTTCTTC,CASSIVPLAGVKNEQFF
TRBJ2-6,TRBV7-3,TRBD2,NA,TGTGCCAGCAGCTTAGCCCTTAGCGGGCTCTCTGGGGCCAACGTCCTGACTTTC,CASSLALSGLSGANVLTF